This T cell receptor beta chain was identified in a study of blood T cell repertoires in COVID-19. Background on the study: The origin of the acute and convalescent COVID-19 samples was the United States, Italy and Spain. PBMCs, B-cell-depleted T cells, or T cells were the source of the cDNA or gDNA that made up the material.

In the original processing: Estimation of nucleated cell counts was performed using reference gene primer amplification. Generated by immunoSEQ multiplex PCR, the TCRdb table keeps only in-frame clones and is missing some. V and J calls and clone size are given by that table; D and trimming were obtained from the DNA. The data contain approximately 250,000 clones, 86% of them singletons. CDR3 length: 14 amino acids. The V gene end was trimmed by 2 bases and the J gene end by 4 bases; junction bases not matched to a gene: 4. Germline V gene lookup returns CDR1 SNHLY and CDR2 FYNNEI. The chain recombines TRBV2 with TRBJ2-7; 8 bases are a match to TRBD1. Sequencing was carried out using peripheral blood. The clonotype originates from a man aged 30 to 45 with active or convalescent COVID-19. CDR3 residues: CASSESTGVYEQYF. In nucleotides, the CDR3 is TGTGCCAGCAGTGAATCGACAGGGGTATACGAGCAGTACTTC.